A single sample is the source of the 32 T cell receptor beta chains below, sequenced in a study of post-analysis software for immune sequencing data. Study results and caveats: A few TRBV segments, TRBV5-6, TRBV5-1 and TRBV20-1 among them, were found more frequent in patients than controls.

Unique molecular identifiers were present in the TCR beta cDNA libraries. TCRdb itself ran the PCR reads through MiXCR, one entry per CDR3 protein. The sample has about 770,000 distinct CDR3 sequences; more than 45% are singletons. Their recognized antigens are unknown. Sequenced material: blood. Source of these receptors: a girl aged 5 to 17 with multiple sclerosis.

The chain carries TRBV7-3 and TRBJ2-1; 7 bases are shared with TRBD2. This CDR3 contains 17 residues. The germline V gene encodes CDR1 SGHTA and CDR2 FQGTGA. V trimming: 2 bases; J trimming: 0 bases; junction bases outside the gene matches: 7. CDR3 in amino acids: CASSLGAAGLSYNEQFF. The CDR3 region has the DNA TGTGCCAGCAGCTTAGGGGCAGCGGGGCTCTCCTACAATGAGCAGTTCTTC.

This clonotype has more than one count but fewer than ten. The genes are TRBV2 and TRBJ2-7, with TRBD1 matching 9 bases. The V gene's germline CDR1 is SNHLY and CDR2 FYNNEI. The CDR3 has 13 amino acids. The V and J ends lost 6 bases and 5 bases, in that order; junction bases with no gene match: 5. CDR3 residues: CASRFGQGNEQYF. The DNA for the CDR3 is TGTGCCAGCAGATTTGGACAGGGGAACGAGCAGTACTTC. The whole variable domain, filled in from reference TRBV2 and TRBJ2-7, reads EPEVTQTPSHQVTQMGQEVILRCVPISNHLYFYWYRQILGQKVEFLVSFYNNEISEKSEIFDDQFSVERPDGSNFTLKIRSTKLEDSAMYFCASRFGQGNEQYFGPGTRLTVT.

The CDR3 sequence is CASSRARDRDYEQYF. The CDR3 DNA follows: TGTGCCAGCAGCCGAGCCCGGGACAGGGACTACGAGCAGTACTTC. The rearrangement uses TRBV14 and TRBJ2-7, with TRBD1 identical over 9 bases. From germline, CDR1 is SGHDN and CDR2 FVKESK. V lost 4 bases and J lost 3; bases outside the gene matches: 7. This CDR3 is built from 15 residues.

The chain recombines TRBV7-2 with TRBJ2-1; TRBD2 agrees at 10 bases. The CDR3 is made up of 17 amino acids. The V gene end was trimmed by 1 base and the J gene end by 12 bases; junction bases not matched to a gene: 15. CDR1 is SGHTA and CDR2 is FQGNSA in the germline V gene. CDR3 in DNA: TGTGCCAGCAGCTTAGTACGGCTAGCGGGAGAAGAGGGACGGCAGTTCTTC. Its protein is CASSLVRLAGEEGRQFF. The complete variable domain, with remaining parts taken from reference TRBV7-2 and TRBJ2-1, reads GAGVSQSPSNKVTEKGKDVELRCDPISGHTALYWYRQSLGQGLEFLIYFQGNSAPDKSGLPSDRFSAERTGGSVSTLTIQRTQQEDSAVYLCASSLVRLAGEEGRQFFGPGTRLTVL.

This rearrangement joins TRBV6-1 to TRBJ2-1; 10 bases align to TRBD1. V was clipped by 10 bases and J by 3 bases; unmatched bases: 6. Germline assignment: CDR1 MNHNS and CDR2 SASEGT. This CDR3 has 14 residues. The CDR3 sequence: CATIRDRGYNEQFF. The CDR3 nucleotides are TGTGCCACGATCCGGGACAGGGGCTACAATGAGCAGTTCTTC.

The V gene is TRBV19, the J gene TRBJ1-5; no firm D call. This CDR3 contains 13 residues. Germline CDR1 LNHDA, CDR2 SQIVND (reference sequence). V was cut by 6 bases and J by 8 bases, with 14 bases left in between. CDR3 in amino acids: CASSRQWEEPQHF. DNA for the CDR3: TGTGCCAGTAGCCGCCAATGGGAAGAGCCCCAGCATTTT.

The chain is built from TRBV11-2 and TRBJ1-2; perhaps TRBD1 as D (6 bases). The CDR3 is 17 residues long. Trimming took off 0 bases at V and 4 bases at J, with 18 bases between the two ends. Germline V lookup: CDR1 SGHAT, CDR2 FQNNGV. DNA of the CDR3: TGTGCCAGCAGCTTAGACGGGTCGGGGGCATCAGGCTATGGCTACACCTTC. Encoded protein: CASSLDGSGASGYGYTF.

The rearrangement joins TRBV5-1 to TRBJ2-4; either TRBD1 or TRBD2 may supply D (5 bases each). The DNA end lines up better with TRBJ2-7; the J call may be wrong. Germline values: CDR1 SGHRS, CDR2 YFSETQ. The CDR3 has 15 residues. The CDR3 nucleotides read TGCGCCAGCAGCCCGACGACCGGGACGGCGGTCGAGCAGTACTTC. Translated: CASSPTTGTAVEQYF.

This clonotype has only a few counts. The rearrangement uses TRBV18 and TRBJ2-7, with D possibly being TRBD1 (5 bases). V was clipped by 4 bases and J by 2 bases, with 12 bases between them. This CDR3 is built from 14 residues. From germline, CDR1 is KGHSH and CDR2 LQKENI. The chain's CDR3 is CASSQQAHTYEQYF. The CDR3 DNA is TGTGCCAGCTCACAACAGGCTCACACCTACGAGCAGTACTTC.

Points on this clonotype: Since no conserved phenylalanine or tryptophan closes the CDR3, a read error is the likely cause. The rearrangement uses TRBV7-2 and TRBJ2-4, with D uncertain. Gene TRBJ2-7 matches the end of the DNA better, so the J call may be wrong. The germline CDR1 and CDR2 sequences are SGHTA and FQGNSA. This CDR3 region has 16 residues. CDR3: CASSLSAVLIVYEQYL. The CDR3 nucleotides read TGTGCCAGCAGCTTATCCGCAGTCCTCATTGTATACGAGCAGTACTTA.

This rearrangement joins TRBV29-1 to TRBJ2-1; 10 nucleotides match TRBD2. From germline, CDR1 is SQVTM and CDR2 ANQGSEA. V lost 5 bases and J lost 4; bases outside the gene matches: 2. This CDR3 spans 13 amino acids. CDR3 bases: TGCAGCGTTCTAGCGGGAGCATACAATGAGCAGTTCTTC. It specifies CSVLAGAYNEQFF.

This clonotype showed up just a few times. The chain combines TRBV20-1 with TRBJ2-5, with D possibly being TRBD2 (6 bases). The CDR3 is made up of 11 amino acids. V shed 6 bases and J shed 5 bases, with 10 bases lying between them. From germline, CDR1 is DFQATT and CDR2 SNEGSKA (reference sequence). Here the CDR3 reads CSAPRGETQYF. DNA for the CDR3: TGCAGTGCCCCCCGGGGGGAGACCCAGTACTTC.

This clonotype showed up just a few times. The chain employs TRBV29-1 and TRBJ1-2; D gene unclear. The ends were cut back, 1 base at V and 7 bases at J, with 16 bases in the middle. CDR1 and CDR2 from the germline V gene are SQVTM and ANQGSEA. This CDR3 is 14 amino acids long. CDR3 amino acids: CSVEAGKGFSGYTF. CDR3 sequence (DNA): TGCAGCGTTGAAGCCGGAAAGGGATTTAGTGGCTACACCTTC.

The chain is built from TRBV20-1 and TRBJ1-1, with D perhaps matching TRBD1 (6 bases). The CDR3 runs 12 residues. Germline V CDR1 and CDR2: DFQATT, SNEGSKA (reference sequence). V gave up 6 bases and J gave up 0 bases, with 8 bases separating them. The CDR3 loop reads CSANRVNTEAFF. CDR3 nucleotides: TGCAGTGCGAACAGGGTGAACACTGAAGCTTTCTTT.

The chain is built from TRBV6-5 and TRBJ2-1; 7 bases are shared with TRBD2. This CDR3 is 15 amino acids long. The junction had 11 bases not matched to a gene; V was cut back by 2 bases and J by 10 bases. Germline CDR1 MNHEY, CDR2 SVGAGI. CDR3 in amino acids: CASSYLNIRGGEQFF. CDR3 DNA sequence: TGTGCCAGCAGTTACCTGAATATAAGGGGAGGGGAGCAGTTCTTC.

The rearrangement joins TRBV21-1 to TRBJ2-5; the table assigns TRBD1, which was not confirmed against the DNA. The end of the DNA aligns better with TRBJ2-7, so the J call may be wrong. TRBV21-1 is a listed pseudogene. This CDR3 has 19 residues. Here the CDR3 reads CASSKEGRGRITIAYEQYF. CDR3 DNA sequence: TGTGCCAGCAGCAAAGAGGGCAGGGGTAGAATCACGATCGCCTACGAGCAGTACTTC.

This chain links TRBV29-1 with TRBJ2-5, with a possible D match to TRBD1 (7 bases). Deletions cut 6 bases from V and 1 base from J, with 12 bases between. This CDR3 is built from 13 residues. The germline V gene encodes CDR1 SQVTM and CDR2 ANQGSEA. CDR3 sequence reads: CSVEGAGQETQYF. The CDR3, as DNA: TGCAGCGTGGAGGGGGCAGGCCAAGAGACCCAGTACTTC.

This clonotype was seen more than once but under ten times. The J gene is TRBJ1-2, the V gene TRBV29-1; no firm D call. The CDR3 covers 13 residues. In germline, CDR1 is SQVTM, CDR2 ANQGSEA. Trimming shortened V by 1 base and J by 4 bases, and 10 bases separated the two germline ends. The CDR3: CSVEGADGYGYTF. The CDR3 bases are TGCAGCGTTGAAGGTGCGGACGGCTATGGCTACACCTTC.

The CDR3 reads CASSLGRDYTF. CDR3 DNA sequence: TGTGCCAGCAGCTTAGGGAGGGACTACACCTTC. The genes are TRBV7-8 and TRBJ1-2; D call uncertain. V lost 1 base and J 10 bases, leaving 7 bases between the germline ends. CDR1 and CDR2 (germline): SGHVS, FQNEAQ. The CDR3 is 11 amino acids.

This clonotype was counted a few times. The DNA of the CDR3 is TGTGCCAGCAGCTTACATCCTCAGACCGGCCAGTACTTC. As protein: CASSLHPQTGQYF. The rearrangement joins TRBV7-3 to TRBJ2-5, with D hard to call. CDR1 and CDR2 from the germline V gene are SGHTA and FQGTGA. The CDR3 is 13 amino acids. V was clipped by 2 bases and J by 10 bases, with 14 bases between them.

V gene TRBV2 combines with J gene TRBJ1-2, with 7 bases fitting TRBD1. The CDR3 is made up of 15 amino acids. Germline V lookup: CDR1 SNHLY, CDR2 FYNNEI. V shed 0 bases, J shed 5 bases, and the junction held 6 bases outside the gene matches. The CDR3 sequence is CASSEALGQDYGYTF. Here the CDR3 DNA reads TGTGCCAGCAGTGAAGCGCTTGGACAGGATTATGGCTACACCTTC.

The J gene is TRBJ2-3, the V gene TRBV7-9, with 8 bases that match TRBD1. CDR1 is SEHNR and CDR2 is FQNEAQ in the germline V gene (reference sequence). The V segment lost 10 bases and the J segment 3 bases; nucleotides outside the gene matches: 6. The CDR3 sequence is 13 residues long. In DNA form, the CDR3 reads TGTGCCACCGCGCAGGGGGCTACAGATACGCAGTATTTT. It yields the protein CATAQGATDTQYF.

This clonotype was observed at least ten times. This rearrangement joins TRBV5-4 to TRBJ2-4; 10 bases agree with TRBD2. The CDR3 consists of 16 residues. With V trimmed by 0 bases and J by 0 bases, 0 bases remained unmatched. Germline assignment: CDR1 SGHNT and CDR2 YYREEE (reference sequence). The chain's CDR3 is CASSLGLAGAKNIQYF. The CDR3 nucleotides read TGTGCCAGCAGCTTGGGACTAGCGGGAGCCAAAAACATTCAGTACTTC.

The gene calls are TRBV7-2 and TRBJ2-7, with D possibly matching TRBD2 (5 bases). The length of the CDR3 is 15 residues. In germline, CDR1 is SGHTA, CDR2 FQGNSA. Trimming stripped 5 bases from V and 2 bases from J, with 16 bases between. The chain's CDR3 is CASSRGPGVTYEQYF. The CDR3 nucleotides read TGTGCCAGCAGCCGAGGGCCAGGCGTGACCTACGAGCAGTACTTC.

This clonotype came up a few times. The chain recombines TRBV6-5 with TRBJ1-5; D is perhaps TRBD1 (5 bases). The length of the CDR3 is 15 residues. Trimming removed 6 bases at V and 3 bases at J, with 15 bases between. Germline V gives CDR1 MNHEY, CDR2 SVGAGI. This CDR3 reads CASRPLGTDNQPQHF. DNA for the CDR3: TGTGCCAGCAGGCCACTTGGGACGGACAATCAGCCCCAGCATTTT.

V and J are TRBV29-1 and TRBJ2-3; D is tentatively TRBD1 or TRBD2 (5 bases each). Per the germline V gene, CDR1 is SQVTM and CDR2 is ANQGSEA. The length of the CDR3 is 13 residues. The V end was cut by 5 bases, the J end by 0 bases, with 9 bases between. The CDR3 region is CSVFGASTDTQYF. CDR3 bases: TGCAGCGTTTTCGGGGCTAGCACAGATACGCAGTATTTT.

The chain joins TRBV5-1 to TRBJ2-3, with 8 nucleotides matching TRBD2. In germline, CDR1 is SGHRS, CDR2 YFSETQ. This CDR3 spans 19 amino acids. V shed 1 base and J 4 bases; nucleotides not matched to a gene: 17. CDR3 region: CASSLRPLAQSGGADTQYF. The CDR3 DNA sequence: TGCGCCAGCAGCTTGAGACCTCTCGCCCAGTCGGGAGGGGCAGATACGCAGTATTTT.

The CDR3, as DNA: TGTGCCAGCAGCTTAGGTGGGACAGGGAACAATGAGCAGTTCTTC. This encodes CASSLGGTGNNEQFF. The V call is TRBV13, the J call TRBJ2-1; 9 bases match TRBD1. Trimming at V came to 0 bases and at J to 5 bases, leaving 2 bases not matched to a gene. The CDR3 runs 15 residues. Germline loops: CDR1 PRHDT, CDR2 FYEKMQ (reference sequence).

The chain is built from TRBV13 and TRBJ2-1; TRBD2 matches 10 bases. Germline CDR1 reads PRHDT; CDR2 reads FYEKMQ (reference sequence). This CDR3 has 19 amino acids. The junction had 14 bases not matched to a gene; V was cut back by 6 bases and J by 0 bases. The CDR3, as DNA: TGTGCCAGCAGGTCTAGCGGGAGCCCAATGAGGGGCTCCTACAATGAGCAGTTCTTC. Translation: CASRSSGSPMRGSYNEQFF.

This clonotype has just a few counts. The rearrangement uses TRBV29-1 and TRBJ2-7; no clear D gene. The CDR3 is 15 amino acids. Trimming removed 2 bases at V and 6 bases at J, with 20 bases between. Germline CDR1 and CDR2: SQVTM and ANQGSEA. The CDR3 protein is CSVELPKDRSPEQYF. The CDR3 DNA reads as TGCAGCGTTGAACTCCCAAAAGATCGCAGTCCCGAGCAGTACTTC.

The chain joins TRBV30 to TRBJ2-1; D might be TRBD1 (5 bases). The CDR3 covers 12 residues. V was clipped by 0 bases and J by 9 bases, with 9 bases between them. CDR1 is GTSNPN and CDR2 is SVGIG in the germline V gene (reference sequence). The CDR3 loop is CAWSVGAGEQFF. The CDR3 DNA follows: TGTGCCTGGAGTGTAGGGGCAGGTGAGCAGTTCTTC.

Comment on this clonotype: One end of the junction varies from germline; a read error may be responsible. This rearrangement joins TRBV5-1 to TRBJ2-1, with 9 bases aligning to TRBD2. This CDR3 has 17 residues. CDR1 is SGHRS and CDR2 is YFSETQ in the germline V gene. CDR3 sequence: CAGSLVSAGGSYNEQFF. DNA for the CDR3: TGCGCCGGCAGCTTGGTCTCAGCGGGAGGCTCCTACAATGAGCAGTTCTTC. Full variable domain (outside the CDR3, taken from reference TRBV5-1 and TRBJ2-1): KAGVTQTPRYLIKTRGQQVTLSCSPISGHRSVSWYQQTPGQGLQFLFEYFSETQRNKGNFPGRFSGRQFSNSRSEMNVSTLELGDSALYLCAGSLVSAGGSYNEQFFGPGTRLTVL.